This T cell receptor (beta chain) comes out of a study of blood T cells in healthy people across ages. The overall study: About one barcoded TCR beta cDNA was captured per two T cells.

V lost 5 bases to trimming and J lost 11 bases; unmatched junction nucleotides: 21. Germline lookup yields CDR1 SGHVS and CDR2 FQNEAQ. There are 18 residues in the CDR3. Alongside a J-beta primer mix, a sample-barcoded 5' primer served in a second PCR lasting about 6 to 11 cycles. Tagging of each cDNA molecule was performed by a template-switch adaptor with 12 random nucleotides. TCRdb re-analysed the 5' RACE reads in MiXCR, keeping a single row per CDR3 protein. This table has about 970,000 distinct CDR3 sequences, approximately 50% appearing once. This clonotype was observed a few times. Sequenced sample: blood. The V and J genes are TRBV7-8 and TRBJ2-5, with 12 bases lining up with TRBD2. This TCR was sampled from a woman aged 55 to 70 in good health. CDR3 in amino acids: CASSTRDTGLAGIILQYF. The CDR3 DNA follows: TGTGCCAGCAGCACTAGGGACACTGGACTAGCGGGAATCATTTTGCAGTACTTC.